These 7 T cell receptor beta chains originate from one sample sequenced in a study of OX40 agonist ivuxolimab in advanced cancers. Libraries were prepared by immunoSEQ multiplex PCR; TCRdb keeps only in-frame clonotypes and omits some of them. The data show around 66,000 clones, about 85% seen once. The sequences come from CD4+ or CD8+ T cells sorted from blood, collected in a trial of the OX40 agonist ivuxolimab. The receptors were sampled from an adult with an advanced solid tumor such as melanoma, head and neck, liver or kidney cancer.

This clone was recorded once. The chain employs TRBV2 and TRBJ2-3, with 8 bases identical to TRBD1. V was clipped by 6 bases and J by 0 bases; unmatched bases: 5. CDR1 is SNHLY and CDR2 is FYNNEI in the germline V gene. CDR3 length: 15 amino acids. The DNA of the CDR3 is TGTGCCAGCAGCGGACAGGGAGGCAGCACAGATACGCAGTATTTT. It yields the protein CASSGQGGSTDTQYF. The full variable domain, completed using reference TRBV2 and TRBJ2-3, is EPEVTQTPSHQVTQMGQEVILRCVPISNHLYFYWYRQILGQKVEFLVSFYNNEISEKSEIFDDQFSVERPDGSNFTLKIRSTKLEDSAMYFCASSGQGGSTDTQYFGPGTRLTVL.

The genes are TRBV6-6 and TRBJ2-5; D perhaps matches TRBD2 (7 bases). Trimming left V 2 bases short and J 2 bases short, with 12 bases between. Germline CDR1 is MNHNY and CDR2 is SVGAGI (reference sequence). The length of the CDR3 is 15 residues. This CDR3 is CASSYTGRGQETQYF. In DNA form, the CDR3 reads TGTGCCAGCAGTTACACGGGGAGGGGGCAAGAGACCCAGTACTTC.

CDR3 amino acids: CASSLEGGSYGYTF. In DNA, the CDR3 is TGTGCCAGCAGTTTGGAGGGGGGCTCCTATGGCTACACCTTC. V usage is TRBV28 and J usage is TRBJ1-2; perhaps TRBD1 as D (6 bases). Germline CDR1 reads MDHEN; CDR2 reads SYDVKM. The CDR3 is 14 amino acids. The V and J ends lost 3 bases and 4 bases respectively, with 12 bases between them.

The V call is TRBV5-1, the J call TRBJ2-2, with a tentative D call TRBD1 (5 bases). V gave up 4 bases and J gave up 6 bases, with 13 bases separating them. Germline V gives CDR1 SGHRS, CDR2 YFSETQ. This CDR3 spans 14 amino acids. The CDR3 DNA sequence: TGCGCCAGCAGCGCGGACAATGCCGCCGGGGAGCTGTTTTTT. As protein: CASSADNAAGELFF.

This chain joins TRBV28 and TRBJ1-2; maybe TRBD1 (5 bases). CDR1 and CDR2 from the germline V gene are MDHEN and SYDVKM. CDR3 length: 14 amino acids. Trimming pared 3 bases from V and 8 bases from J, leaving 16 bases between. The CDR3 region has the DNA TGTGCCAGCAGTTTTACGGATCGTCGGGGCGGCTACACCTTC. Its translation: CASSFTDRRGGYTF.

The rearrangement joins TRBV7-8 to TRBJ1-5; D is unclear. Trimming took 5 bases from V and 6 from J, leaving 14 bases between them. The CDR3 runs 14 residues. In germline, CDR1 is SGHVS, CDR2 FQNEAQ. The CDR3 here is CASSNMGAGQPQHF. The DNA for the CDR3 is TGTGCCAGCAGCAACATGGGCGCTGGTCAGCCCCAGCATTTT.

The J gene is TRBJ2-7, the V gene TRBV6-1, with D perhaps TRBD1 (6 bases). This CDR3 is built from 15 residues. The germline gives CDR1 MNHNS, CDR2 SASEGT. V dropped 4 bases and J dropped 0 bases, with 13 bases sitting between them. The CDR3 is CASSVVRDTSYEQYF. CDR3 coding DNA: TGTGCCAGCAGTGTTGTTCGGGACACCTCCTACGAGCAGTACTTC.